The clone carrying this T cell receptor beta chain came up a few times. The antigen remains undetermined. This entry belongs to a study of T cell responses to AZD1222 COVID-19 vaccine. The study's findings and limits: Spike regions recognized by vaccine-associated CD4 TCRs spanned the protein, led by 160-218 and 743-854. Compared with day 0, the breadth and depth of the Spike-specific TCR repertoire rose significantly after two doses of AZD1222. The study identified only 6 or 7 AZD1222 recipients as seropositive at baseline. In a largely white British group with more females than males, clonal diversity was possibly underestimated.

The germline gives CDR1 SGHTS, CDR2 YDEGEE. This CDR3 has 14 residues. The ends were cut back, 4 bases at V and 9 bases at J, with 17 bases in the middle. Assay: immunoSEQ multiplex PCR; the TCRdb copy retains only in-frame clones and omits some. Of 60,000 to 75,000 clones listed, more than 65% were seen once; the top ten hold 15% to 25%. J is TRBJ1-5 and V is TRBV5-8; D possibly corresponds to TRBD1 (5 bases). The sample in question was peripheral blood, obtained on day 0 of AZD1222 vaccination. The sequence derives from an adult in good health. The CDR3 bases are TGTGCCAGCAGCCTGTTGGGGGTCCGAGGGCCCCAGCATTTT. Translating gives CASSLLGVRGPQHF.